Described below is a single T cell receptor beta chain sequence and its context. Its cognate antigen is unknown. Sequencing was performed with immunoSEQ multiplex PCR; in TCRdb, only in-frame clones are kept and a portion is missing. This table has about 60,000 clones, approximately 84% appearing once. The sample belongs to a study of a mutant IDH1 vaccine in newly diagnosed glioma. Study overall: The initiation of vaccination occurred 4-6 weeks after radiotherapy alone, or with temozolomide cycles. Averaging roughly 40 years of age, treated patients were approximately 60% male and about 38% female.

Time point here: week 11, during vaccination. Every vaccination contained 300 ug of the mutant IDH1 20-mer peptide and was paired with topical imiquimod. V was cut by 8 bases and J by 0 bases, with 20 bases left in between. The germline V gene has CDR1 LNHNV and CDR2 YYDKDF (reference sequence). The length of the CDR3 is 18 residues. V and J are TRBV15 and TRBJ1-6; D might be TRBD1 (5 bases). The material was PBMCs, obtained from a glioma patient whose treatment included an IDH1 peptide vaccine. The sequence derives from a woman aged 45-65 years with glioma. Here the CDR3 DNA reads TGTGCCACCCCCCCCTGGGGGTGGGTCGGCTCCTATAATTCACCCCTCCACTTT. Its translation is CATPPWGWVGSYNSPLHF.